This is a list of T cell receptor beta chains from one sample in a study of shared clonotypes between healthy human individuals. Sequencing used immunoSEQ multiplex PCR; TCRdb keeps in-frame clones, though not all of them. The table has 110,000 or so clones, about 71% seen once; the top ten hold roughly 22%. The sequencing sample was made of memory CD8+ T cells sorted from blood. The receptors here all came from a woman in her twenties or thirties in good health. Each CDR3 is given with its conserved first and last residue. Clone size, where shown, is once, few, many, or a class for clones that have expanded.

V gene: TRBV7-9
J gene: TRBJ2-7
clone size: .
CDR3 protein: CASRSSGTNSYEQYF

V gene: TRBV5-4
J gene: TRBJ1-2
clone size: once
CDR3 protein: CASSLGQPSNYGYTF

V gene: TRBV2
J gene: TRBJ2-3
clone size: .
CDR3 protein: CASSADSAVSTDTQYF

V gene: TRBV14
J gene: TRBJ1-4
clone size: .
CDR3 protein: CASSQQGLTTNEKLFF

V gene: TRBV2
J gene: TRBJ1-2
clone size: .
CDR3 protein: CASTTDYGYTF

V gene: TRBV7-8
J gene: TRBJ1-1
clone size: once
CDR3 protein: CASSVDRGRGTEAFF

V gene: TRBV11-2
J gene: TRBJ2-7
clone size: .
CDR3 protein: CASSLEGSPNYEQYF

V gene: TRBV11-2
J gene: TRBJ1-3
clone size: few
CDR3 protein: CASSLVQGSYSGNTIYF

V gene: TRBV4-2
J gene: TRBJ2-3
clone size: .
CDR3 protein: CASSQGVGRAIDTQYF

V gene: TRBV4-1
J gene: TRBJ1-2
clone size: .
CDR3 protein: CASSQIPGGLNGYTF

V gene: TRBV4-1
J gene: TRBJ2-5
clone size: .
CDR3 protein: CASSHLFGGGEETQYF

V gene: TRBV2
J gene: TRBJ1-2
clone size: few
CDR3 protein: CASSTAGSYGYTF

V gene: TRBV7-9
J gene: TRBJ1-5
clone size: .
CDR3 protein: CASSIDMGPNQPQHF

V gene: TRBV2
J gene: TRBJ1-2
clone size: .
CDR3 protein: CASSPRDSAVDGYTF

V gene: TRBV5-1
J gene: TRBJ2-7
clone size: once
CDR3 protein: CASSLIQGNYEQYF

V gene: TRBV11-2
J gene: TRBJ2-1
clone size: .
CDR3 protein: CASSSGTTGYNEQFF

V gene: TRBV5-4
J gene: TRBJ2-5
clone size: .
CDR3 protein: CASSLAGRETQYF

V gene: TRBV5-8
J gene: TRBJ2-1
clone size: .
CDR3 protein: CASSFYSSYNEQFF

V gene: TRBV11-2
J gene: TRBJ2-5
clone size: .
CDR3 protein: CASSPTGREETQYF

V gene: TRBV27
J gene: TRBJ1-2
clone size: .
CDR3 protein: CASSLWPGEGYTF

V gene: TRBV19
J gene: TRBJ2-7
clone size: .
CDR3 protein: CASSKTDTYEQYF

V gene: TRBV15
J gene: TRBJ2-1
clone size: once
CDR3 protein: CATSYRTSGIFEQFF

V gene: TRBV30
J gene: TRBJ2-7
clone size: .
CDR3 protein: CAWSLAGAHEQYF

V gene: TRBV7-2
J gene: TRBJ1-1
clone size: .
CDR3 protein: CASSASTENTEAFF

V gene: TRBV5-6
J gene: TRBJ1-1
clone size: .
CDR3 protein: CASSFGWGTEAFF

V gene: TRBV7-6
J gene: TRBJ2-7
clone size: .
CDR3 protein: CASSLGPGGYEQYF

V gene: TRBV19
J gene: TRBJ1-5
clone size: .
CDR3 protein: CASSSLDQGVSQPQHF

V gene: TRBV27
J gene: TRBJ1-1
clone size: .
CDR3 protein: CASSWGSRTEAFF

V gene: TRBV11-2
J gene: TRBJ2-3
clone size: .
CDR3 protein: CASSPSTDTQYF

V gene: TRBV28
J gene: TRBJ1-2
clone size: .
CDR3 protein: CASRSQTGAYGYTF

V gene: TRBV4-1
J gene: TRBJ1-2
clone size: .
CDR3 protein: CASSPTRTGLGYTF

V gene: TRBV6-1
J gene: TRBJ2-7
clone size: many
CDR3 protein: CASSEAGGHSYEQYF

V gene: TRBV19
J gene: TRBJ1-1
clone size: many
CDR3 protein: CASSIHGGVNTEAFF

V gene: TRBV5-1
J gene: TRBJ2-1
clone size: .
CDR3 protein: CASQRDSSYNEQFF

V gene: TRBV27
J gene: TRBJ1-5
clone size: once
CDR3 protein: CASSLTGFTLRDQPQHF

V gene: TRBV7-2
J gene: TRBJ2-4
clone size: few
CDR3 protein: CASSQGTLAKNIQYF

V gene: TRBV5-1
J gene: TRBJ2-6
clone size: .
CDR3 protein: CASSLTDSLKTGANVLTF

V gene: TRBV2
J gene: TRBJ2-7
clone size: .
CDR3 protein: CASSKLAGGPDEQYF

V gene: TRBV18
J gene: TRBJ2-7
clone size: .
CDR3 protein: CASSPLPQGKYYEQYF

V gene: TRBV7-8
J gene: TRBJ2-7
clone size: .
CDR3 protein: CASSLGLGLAGVSKYF

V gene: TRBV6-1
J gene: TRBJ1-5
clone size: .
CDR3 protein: CASSEPPSINQPQHF

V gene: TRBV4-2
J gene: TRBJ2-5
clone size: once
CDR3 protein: CASSLGTSGSLLETQYF